This T cell receptor beta chain was identified during a study of OX40 agonist ivuxolimab in advanced cancers. Study-level background: Ivuxolimab, which targeted the costimulatory receptor OX40 (CD134), was an agonistic, fully human IgG2 monoclonal antibody. Partial responses occurred in three dose-escalation patients: two with cutaneous melanoma and one with hepatocellular carcinoma. The paper reports the monotherapy dose-escalation portion (N = 52 patients) of the phase I ivuxolimab trial. In the dose-escalation cohort, more than 75% of patients were male, and the mean age was approximately 60 years, with a range of 23 to 79. Of the approximately 54 patients in dose escalation, 19 had hepatocellular carcinoma, approximately 15 had melanoma, 9 had renal cell carcinoma and 9 had head and neck cancer. Prior anti-PD-1, anti-PD-L1 or anti-CTLA-4 therapy was permitted, and 30% to 45% of dose-escalation patients had received checkpoint inhibitors. The point of sequencing TCRbeta in the periphery was to test whether ivuxolimab changed TCR sequence diversity and drove clonal T-cell expansion. Intravenous ivuxolimab was administered to patients every 2 weeks at six dose levels: 0.01, 0.1, 0.3, 1.5, 3 and 10 mg/kg. What the research found in general, with its limitations: In the 0.1-3.0 mg/kg groups, partial responders were among the patients with the lowest normalized peripheral clonal expansion, particularly in CD8+ T cells. After ivuxolimab, CD8+ T cells had more expanded clones than CD4+ T cells on average. Low levels of normalized T-cell clonal expansion were also seen in some patients who did not respond. The antigen specificity of the peripheral T cells that underwent clonal expansion was not determined. Clonal expansion of both CD4+ and CD8+ blood T cells was observed from baseline to week 6 at doses 0.1 to 3.0 mg/kg.

This clone was picked up a small number of times. Its recognized antigen is unknown. No clone much larger than this one lies a single base away; base qualities are absent. Genomic DNA was isolated from the sorted cells so that the TCRbeta CDR3 region could be sequenced. The immunoSEQ Assay was used for sequencing of TCRbeta CDR3 regions. What TCRdb holds here is the immuneACCESS table cut down to in-frame rearrangements. Part of the clones is not present; checked against another copy, under half of the missing clones reflect an unresolved V gene, and the others are unexplained. A total of under 75,000 clones appear in this sample, 85% to 90% of them only once. The biggest ten clones account for roughly 0.69% of the sample. A distance of 11 bases separates the germline ends of V and J, which lose 0 bases and 0 bases respectively. From the germline V gene, CDR1 is LGHNA and CDR2 is YSLEER. There are 16 amino acids in the CDR3, from cysteine to phenylalanine inclusive. The retained sequence is limited to the CDR3, 48 bases, with the frame set at the first base.

Patients with autoimmune disease history or receiving systemic immunosuppression were excluded from the trial. Peripheral blood for TCR sequencing was collected from all dose cohorts at baseline, on cycle 4 day 1, and on cycle 7 day 1. The samples were taken from a phase I, first-in-human, multicenter, open-label dose-escalation trial of ivuxolimab. Adults with locally advanced or metastatic head and neck squamous cell, hepatocellular, melanoma or renal cell carcinoma were enrolled in the trial. Before TCR sequencing, CD4+ T cells and CD8+ T cells were sorted from peripheral blood as separate populations.

The clonotype originates from an adult with an advanced solid tumor such as melanoma, head and neck, liver or kidney cancer. Sample: CD4+ or CD8+ T cells sorted from blood, taken in a trial of the OX40 agonist ivuxolimab. This chain joins TRBV4-3 to TRBJ1-1; no D segment can be confidently identified. The DNA reads as follows: TGCGCCAGCAGCCAAGATCCGCAGCCAATGAACACTGAAGCTTTCTTT. This translates into CASSQDPQPMNTEAFF.